These T cell receptor beta chains were read from a single sample in a study of shared clonotypes between healthy human individuals. Sequenced by immunoSEQ multiplex PCR; TCRdb stores in-frame clones only, minus some. There are some 1.5 million clones in the sample; 95% to 99% occur only once, and less than 0.55% lies in the top ten. Specimen: naive CD4+ T cells sorted from blood. The receptor set was obtained from a man aged 25 to 40 in good health. Each CDR3 is given with its conserved first and last residue.

>TRBV30
CASWEGGHQFF
>TRBV5-6
CASSDQGQETQYF
>TRBV19
CASTKDPRADTQYF
>TRBV4-3
CASSKGLAGEQYF
>TRBV7-2
CASSPNSYNEQFF
>TRBV28
CASSFWTGSTYEQYF
>TRBV5-1
CASSPTGGSYEQYF
>TRBV4-3
CASRRTVPSHTEAFF
>TRBV30
CAWSSPGRNYEQYF
>TRBV5-5
CASSSGPQETQYF
>TRBV2
CASSSVSVQETQYF
>TRBV6-5
CASSRDRYSNQPQHF
>TRBV5-1
CASSLYGQGDYGYTF
>TRBV10-1
CASSDFRLASTDTQYF
>TRBV7-9
CASSFGTLSYEQYF
>TRBV2
CASSAPGTGTTFNEQYF